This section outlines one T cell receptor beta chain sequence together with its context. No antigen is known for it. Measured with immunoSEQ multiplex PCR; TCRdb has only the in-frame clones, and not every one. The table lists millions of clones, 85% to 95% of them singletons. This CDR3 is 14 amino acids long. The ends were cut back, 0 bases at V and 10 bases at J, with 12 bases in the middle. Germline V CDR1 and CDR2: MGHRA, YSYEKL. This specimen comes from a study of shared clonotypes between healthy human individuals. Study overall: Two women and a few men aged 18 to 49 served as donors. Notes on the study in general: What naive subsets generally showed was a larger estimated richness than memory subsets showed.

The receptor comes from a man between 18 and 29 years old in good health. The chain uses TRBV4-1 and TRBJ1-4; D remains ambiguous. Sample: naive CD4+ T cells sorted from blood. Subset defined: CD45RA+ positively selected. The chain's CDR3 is CASSQDLEGTKLFF. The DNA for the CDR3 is TGCGCCAGCAGCCAAGATCTGGAGGGAACAAAACTGTTTTTT.